These T cell receptor beta chains were read from a single sample in a study of T cell changes during pregnancy in multiple sclerosis. The data were produced by immunoSEQ multiplex PCR, yet TCRdb's version contains in-frame clones alone and is incomplete. Here the sample spans tens of thousands of clones, roughly 91% being singletons. The sequenced sample was peripheral blood, obtained after pregnancy. The receptors were gathered from a female donor in good health, enrolled as a control in a pregnancy study. The CDR3 runs from the conserved cysteine through the conserved F or W. D genes are given only for firm matches. Size is stated for part of the rows, as once, few or many counts, or as a class when the clone is expanded.

size	V	J	D	DNA	CDR3
-	TRBV9	TRBJ1-2	TRBD1	TGTGCCAGCAGCCCAAAGGGACAGGGTATTAACTATGGCTACACCTTC	CASSPKGQGINYGYTF
-	TRBV5-4	TRBJ1-5	-	TGTGCCAGCAGCTTGGCGGGGAGTCAGCCCCAGCATTTT	CASSLAGSQPQHF
-	TRBV7-3	TRBJ2-1	-	TGTGCCAGCAGCCCCGCGGGGAGTGGTGAGCAGTTCTTC	CASSPAGSGEQFF
-	TRBV12-5	TRBJ2-3	TRBD2	TGTGCTAGTGGTTTGGTATCGGGGGGGAACACAGATACGCAGTATTTT	CASGLVSGGNTDTQYF
-	TRBV29-1	TRBJ2-7	-	TGCAGCGTTGGCCGCAGGTCCTACGAGCAGTACTTC	CSVGRRSYEQYF
-	TRBV2	TRBJ1-1	-	TGTGCCAGCGGGGCGGCTGAAGCTTTCTTT	CASGAAEAFF
-	TRBV19	TRBJ1-5	-	TGTGCCAGTAGTATCCTCTCCGGGAATAGCAATCAGCCCCAGCATTTT	CASSILSGNSNQPQHF
once	TRBV15	TRBJ1-1	TRBD1	TGTGCCACCAGCGAGGGACAGGCCTCCACTGAAGCTTTCTTT	CATSEGQASTEAFF
-	TRBV4-2	TRBJ1-1	-	TGTGCCAGCAGCCAAGAGATTACTGTGAACACTGAAGCTTTCTTT	CASSQEITVNTEAFF
once	TRBV7-2	TRBJ1-1	-	TGTGCCAGCAGCTCCTACCGGGCAGGGCTACGCCTCGGGACTGAAGCTTTCTTT	CASSSYRAGLRLGTEAFF
-	TRBV10-3	TRBJ2-1	TRBD2	TGTGCCATCAGTGAGTCGACTAGCGGGGGGGGTAATGAGCAGTTCTTC	CAISESTSGGGNEQFF
once	TRBV4-2	TRBJ2-3	TRBD2	TGTGCCAGCAGCCAAGATCCCCTAGCGGGGGGGCTGGATACGCAGTATTTT	CASSQDPLAGGLDTQYF
few	TRBV4-3	TRBJ1-1	TRBD1	TGCGCCAGCAGCCCCAGGGGACAGGGAGACGCTTTCTTT	CASSPRGQGDAFF
-	TRBV7-9	TRBJ1-6	-	TGTGCCAGCAGCTTAGGTGGCCGAAGCTCCTATAATTCACCCCTCCACTTT	CASSLGGRSSYNSPLHF
-	TRBV6-6	TRBJ1-6	-	TGTGCCAGCAGCACCGGGAGAGATAATTCACCCCTCCACTTT	CASSTGRDNSPLHF
-	TRBV4-2	TRBJ2-1	-	TGTGCCAGCAGCCAAGATTGGCCGTACAATGAGCAGTTCTTC	CASSQDWPYNEQFF
-	TRBV11-1	TRBJ1-6	-	TGTGCCAGCAGCTCGGACAGAACTAATTCACCCCTCCACTTT	CASSSDRTNSPLHF
-	TRBV19	TRBJ1-6	-	TGTGCCAGTAGTATAGACCGCAGGGTAGGGAATTCACCCCTCCACTTT	CASSIDRRVGNSPLHF
-	TRBV4-3	TRBJ1-2	TRBD1	TGCGCCAGCAGCCAGGGACAGGGGGCTAACTATGGCTACACCTTC	CASSQGQGANYGYTF
-	TRBV30	TRBJ1-1	-	TGTGCCTGGATAAGCAGGGCAGACACTGAAGCTTTCTTT	CAWISRADTEAFF
-	TRBV10-1	TRBJ1-2	-	TGCGCCAGCAGTGAGATGGGGGCGGGTGGCTACACCTTC	CASSEMGAGGYTF
-	TRBV7-9	TRBJ2-3	TRBD2	TGTGCCAGCAGCTTCCGGCTAGCGGGGGGGTCGAGCACAGATACGCAGTATTTT	CASSFRLAGGSSTDTQYF
-	TRBV7-9	TRBJ2-2	TRBD2	TGTGCCAGCAGCCCCCGGGGGGGCACCACCGGGGAGCTGTTTTTT	CASSPRGGTTGELFF
once	TRBV6-5	TRBJ2-2	-	TGTGCCAGCACCGGTACAGGGCCCGGGGAGCTGTTTTTT	CASTGTGPGELFF
-	TRBV2	TRBJ2-7	-	TGTGCCAGCAGTACGGACGAGCAGTACTTC	CASSTDEQYF
-	TRBV5-4	TRBJ2-1	TRBD1	TGTGCCAGCAGCTTGGGGACAGGGGGCCTCTACAATGAGCAGTTCTTC	CASSLGTGGLYNEQFF
-	TRBV11-2	TRBJ1-1	-	TGTGCCAGCAGCTTAGGGGACACGAACACTGAAGCTTTCTTT	CASSLGDTNTEAFF
-	TRBV19	TRBJ2-3	TRBD2	TGTGCCACCCTACTGTATAGCGGGGGGTCTACAGATACGCAGTATTTT	CATLLYSGGSTDTQYF
-	TRBV27	TRBJ2-2	TRBD1	TGTGCCAGCAGTTTAAAATCCCGGGACAGGGGTACCCTTTGGGACACCGGGGAGCTGTTTTTT	CASSLKSRDRGTLWDTGELFF
-	TRBV7-2	TRBJ1-6	-	TGTGCCAGCAGCTATTGGGGCGGGAGCGCCGGGGATTCACCCCTCCACTTT	CASSYWGGSAGDSPLHF
-	TRBV6-5	TRBJ1-2	-	TGTGCCAGCAGCTCCGGGGGGACGGCGGCTGGCTACACCTTC	CASSSGGTAAGYTF
-	TRBV13	TRBJ2-7	-	TGTGCCAGCAGTTCAACCCCCAGGGGCGCTAGTGGCGAGCAGTACTTC	CASSSTPRGASGEQYF
few	TRBV30	TRBJ2-7	TRBD1	TGTGCCTGGGGGACAGGGGAGCCCTACGAGCAGTACTTC	CAWGTGEPYEQYF
-	TRBV6-5	TRBJ1-2	TRBD1	TGTGCCAGCAGTAAACAGGGGGTGGGTGGCTACACCTTC	CASSKQGVGGYTF
-	TRBV11-3	TRBJ1-1	TRBD1	TGTGCCAGCAGCTATAGACAGGGGCCGAGCACTGAAGCTTTCTTT	CASSYRQGPSTEAFF
once	TRBV5-1	TRBJ1-2	-	TGCGCCAGCAGCTTGGACGCTAATGGCTACACCTTC	CASSLDANGYTF
-	TRBV5-6	TRBJ1-6	-	TGTGCCAGCAGCTTGGCCCCGGTGAGCTCCTATAATTCACCCCTCCACTTT	CASSLAPVSSYNSPLHF
-	TRBV5-8	TRBJ1-2	TRBD1	TGTGCCAGCAGCTTTTCCGGGACAGGGAGAGGGGGCTACACCTTC	CASSFSGTGRGGYTF
-	TRBV29-1	TRBJ2-3	TRBD2	TGCAGCGTTGAAGGGCAGGGAGGGGGCACAGATACGCAGTATTTT	CSVEGQGGGTDTQYF
-	TRBV5-5	TRBJ1-1	-	TGTGCCAGCAGCTTATCTGTCTCCGTGAACACTGAAGCTTTCTTT	CASSLSVSVNTEAFF
-	TRBV4-2	TRBJ2-5	-	TGTGCCAGCAGCCAGAGACTTTGGGAGACCCAGTACTTC	CASSQRLWETQYF
-	TRBV11-3	TRBJ2-3	TRBD2	TGTGCCAGCAGCTCGATAGCGGGGGGGCCGGGACCCCCAGATACGCAGTATTTT	CASSSIAGGPGPPDTQYF
once	TRBV2	TRBJ2-7	-	TGTGCCAGCAGGCCACAGGGATACGTCGAGCAGTACTTC	CASRPQGYVEQYF
-	TRBV6-5	TRBJ1-1	-	TGTGCCAGCAGTTACTCGAGGAACACTGAAGCTTTCTTT	CASSYSRNTEAFF
-	TRBV11-2	TRBJ1-6	TRBD1	TGTGCCAGCAGCCTAGAGGGACAGGTTACGGATTCACCCCTCCACTTT	CASSLEGQVTDSPLHF
-	TRBV7-9	TRBJ2-1	TRBD1	TGTGCCAGCAGCTCGACAGGGAGTCCCAACAATGAGCAGTTCTTC	CASSSTGSPNNEQFF
-	TRBV30	TRBJ1-2	-	TGTGCCTGGAGTGTCAACAGGGACCATGGCTACACCTTC	CAWSVNRDHGYTF
-	TRBV7-2	TRBJ1-2	-	TGTGCCAGCAGCTTAGGAGAGGACTTCTATGGCTACACCTTC	CASSLGEDFYGYTF
-	TRBV4-2	TRBJ2-3	TRBD2	TGTGCCAGCAGTCTAGGCAGCGGGGGGTTCACAGATACGCAGTATTTT	CASSLGSGGFTDTQYF
-	TRBV5-1	TRBJ2-7	-	TGCGCCAGCAGCTCCGACAGTCCGAGCTCCTACGAGCAGTACTTC	CASSSDSPSSYEQYF
-	TRBV6-4	TRBJ2-7	TRBD1	TGTGCCAGCAGTGACATCGACAGGGGAGTATTCTACGAGCAGTACTTC	CASSDIDRGVFYEQYF
-	TRBV6-5	TRBJ1-1	-	TGTGCCAGCAGTTACGGGCCGCCGAACACTGAAGCTTTCTTT	CASSYGPPNTEAFF
-	TRBV7-2	TRBJ2-3	TRBD2	TGTGCCAGCAGCTTACTAGGCGGGGGGGCTTTCGATACGCAGTATTTT	CASSLLGGGAFDTQYF
-	TRBV29-1	TRBJ1-2	TRBD1	TGCAGCGTCGACCGGGACAGGAACTATGGCTACACCTTC	CSVDRDRNYGYTF